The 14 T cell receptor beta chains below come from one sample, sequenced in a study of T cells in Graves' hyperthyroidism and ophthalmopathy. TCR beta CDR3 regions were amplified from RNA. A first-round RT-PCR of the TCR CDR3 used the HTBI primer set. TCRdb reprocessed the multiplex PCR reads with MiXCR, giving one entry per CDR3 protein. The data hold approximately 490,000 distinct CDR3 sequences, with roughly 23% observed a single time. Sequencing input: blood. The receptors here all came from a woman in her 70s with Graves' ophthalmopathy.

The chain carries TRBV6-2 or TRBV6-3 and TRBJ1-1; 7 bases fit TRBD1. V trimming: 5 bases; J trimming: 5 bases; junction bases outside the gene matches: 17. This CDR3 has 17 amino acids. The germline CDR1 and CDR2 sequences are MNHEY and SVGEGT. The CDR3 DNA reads TGTGCCAGCAGTGACTGGTTGACAGGGCATGCGGGAACTGAAGCTTTCTTT. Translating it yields CASSDWLTGHAGTEAFF.

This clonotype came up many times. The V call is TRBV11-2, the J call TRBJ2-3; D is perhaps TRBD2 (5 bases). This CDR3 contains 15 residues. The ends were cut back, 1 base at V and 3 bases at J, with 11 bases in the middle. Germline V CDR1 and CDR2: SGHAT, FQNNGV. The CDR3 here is CASSLGTRGTDTQYF. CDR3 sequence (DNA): TGTGCCAGCAGCTTAGGGACCCGCGGGACAGATACGCAGTATTTT.

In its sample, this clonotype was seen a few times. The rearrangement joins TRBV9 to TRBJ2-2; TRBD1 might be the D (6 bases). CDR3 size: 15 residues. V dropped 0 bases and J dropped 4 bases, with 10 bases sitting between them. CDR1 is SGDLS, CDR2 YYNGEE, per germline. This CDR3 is CASSVAGAPTGELFF. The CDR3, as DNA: TGTGCCAGCAGCGTAGCAGGGGCGCCCACCGGGGAGCTGTTTTTT.

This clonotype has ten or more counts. The CDR3 spells CASSSAIHEQFF. CDR3 sequence (DNA): TGTGCCAGCAGTTCGGCCATTCATGAGCAGTTCTTC. The chain joins TRBV28 to TRBJ2-1; D remains ambiguous. The CDR3 consists of 12 residues. Germline CDR1 reads MDHEN; CDR2 reads SYDVKM. The V end lost 4 bases, the J end lost 8 bases, and 9 bases lay between the germline ends.

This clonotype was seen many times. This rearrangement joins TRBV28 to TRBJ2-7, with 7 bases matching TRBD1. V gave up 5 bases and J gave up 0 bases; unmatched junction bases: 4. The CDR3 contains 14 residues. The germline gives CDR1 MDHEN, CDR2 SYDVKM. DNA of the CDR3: TGTGCCAGCAGTCGTCAGGGGGTCTCCTACGAGCAGTACTTC. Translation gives CASSRQGVSYEQYF.

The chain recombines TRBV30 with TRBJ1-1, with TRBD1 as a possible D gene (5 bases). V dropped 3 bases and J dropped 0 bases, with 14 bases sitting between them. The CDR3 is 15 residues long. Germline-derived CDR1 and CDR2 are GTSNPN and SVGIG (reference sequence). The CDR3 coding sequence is TGTGCCTGGAGGGCCGGGACGACATTGAACACTGAAGCTTTCTTT. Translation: CAWRAGTTLNTEAFF. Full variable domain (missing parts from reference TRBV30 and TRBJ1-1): SQTIHQWPATLVQPVGSPLSLECTVEGTSNPNLYWYRQAAGRGLQLLFYSVGIGQISSEVPQNLSASRPQDRQFILSSKKLLLSDSGFYLCAWRAGTTLNTEAFFGQGTRLTVV.

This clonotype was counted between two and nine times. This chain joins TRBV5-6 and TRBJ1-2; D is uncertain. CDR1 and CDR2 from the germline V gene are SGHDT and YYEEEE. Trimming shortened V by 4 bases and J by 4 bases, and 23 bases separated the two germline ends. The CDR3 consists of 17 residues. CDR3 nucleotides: TGTGCCAGCAGCCCCGGTTTCGTGGTCGCTGGGTCCTATGGCTACACCTTC. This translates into CASSPGFVVAGSYGYTF. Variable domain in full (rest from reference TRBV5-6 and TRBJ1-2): DAGVTQSPTHLIKTRGQQVTLRCSPKSGHDTVSWYQQALGQGPQFIFQYYEEEERQRGNFPDRFSGHQFPNYSSELNVNALLLGDSALYLCASSPGFVVAGSYGYTFGSGTRLTVV.

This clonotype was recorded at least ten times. The CDR3 coding sequence is TGTGCCAGCAGTTCACCGGGCCCTGGGGGGGAAAAACTGTTTTTT. Residues: CASSSPGPGGEKLFF. This sequence joins TRBV28 and TRBJ1-4, with D possibly TRBD1 on 5 matching bases. Trimming left V 4 bases short and J 8 bases short, with 17 bases between. This CDR3 spans 15 amino acids. Germline loops: CDR1 MDHEN, CDR2 SYDVKM. Supplemented by reference TRBV28 and TRBJ1-4, the full variable domain reads DVKVTQSSRYLVKRTGEKVFLECVQDMDHENMFWYRQDPGLGLRLIYFSYDVKMKEKGDIPEGYSVSREKKERFSLILESASTNQTSMYLCASSSPGPGGEKLFFGSGTQLSVL.

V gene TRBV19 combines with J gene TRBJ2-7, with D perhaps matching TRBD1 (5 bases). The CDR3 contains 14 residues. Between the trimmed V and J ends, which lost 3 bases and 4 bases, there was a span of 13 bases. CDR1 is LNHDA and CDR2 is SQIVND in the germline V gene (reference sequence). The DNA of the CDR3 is TGTGCCAGTAGTATTGGGCCAGGGTGGTACGAGCAGTACTTC. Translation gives CASSIGPGWYEQYF.

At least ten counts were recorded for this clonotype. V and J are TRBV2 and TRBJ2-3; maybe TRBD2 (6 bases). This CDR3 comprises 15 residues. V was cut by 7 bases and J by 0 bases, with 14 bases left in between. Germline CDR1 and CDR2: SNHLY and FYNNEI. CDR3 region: CASKTNGGSTDTQYF. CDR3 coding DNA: TGTGCCAGCAAAACGAACGGGGGAAGCACAGATACGCAGTATTTT.

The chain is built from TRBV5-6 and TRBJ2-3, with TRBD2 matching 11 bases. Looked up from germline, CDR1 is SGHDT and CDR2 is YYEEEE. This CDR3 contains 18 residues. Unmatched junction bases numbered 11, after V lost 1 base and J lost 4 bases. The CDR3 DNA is TGTGCCAGCAGCTTGCGGGGGACTAGCGGAAATCCAGCAGATACGCAGTATTTT. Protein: CASSLRGTSGNPADTQYF.

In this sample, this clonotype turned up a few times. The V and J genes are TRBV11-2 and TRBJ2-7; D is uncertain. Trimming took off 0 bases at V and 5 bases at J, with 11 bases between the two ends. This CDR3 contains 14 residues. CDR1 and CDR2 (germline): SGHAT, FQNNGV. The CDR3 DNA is TGTGCCAGCAGCTTAGACCCAGTTTTCAACGAGCAGTACTTC. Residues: CASSLDPVFNEQYF. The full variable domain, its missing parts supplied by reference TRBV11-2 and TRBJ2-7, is EAGVAQSPRYKIIEKRQSVAFWCNPISGHATLYWYQQILGQGPKLLIQFQNNGVVDDSQLPKDRFSAERLKGVDSTLKIQPAKLEDSAVYLCASSLDPVFNEQYFGPGTRLTVT.

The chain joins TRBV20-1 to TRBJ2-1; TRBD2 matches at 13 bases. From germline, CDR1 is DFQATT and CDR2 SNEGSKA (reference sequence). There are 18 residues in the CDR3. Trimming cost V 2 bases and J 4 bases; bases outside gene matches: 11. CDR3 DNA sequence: TGCAGTGCTAGACAGAACCCGACTAGCGGGAGGTATTACAATGAGCAGTTCTTC. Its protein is CSARQNPTSGRYYNEQFF.

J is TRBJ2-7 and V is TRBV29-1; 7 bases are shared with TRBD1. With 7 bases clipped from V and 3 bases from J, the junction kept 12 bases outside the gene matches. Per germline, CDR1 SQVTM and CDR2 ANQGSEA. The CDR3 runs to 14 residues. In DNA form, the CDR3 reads TGCAGCGCCACCGGGACAGATACCCGCTACGAGCAGTACTTC. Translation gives CSATGTDTRYEQYF.